One and the same sample provided the 31 T cell receptor beta chains below, sequenced in a study of blood T cell repertoires in COVID-19. TCRdb keeps only in-frame clones here, not all; method: immunoSEQ multiplex PCR. The sample includes 210,000 or so clones, 80% seen only once; the top ten take around 7.4%. The sample taken for sequencing was PBMCs or T cells enriched from blood (not recorded which). These receptor sequences come from a woman between 40 and 55 years old with acute COVID-19.

The V and J genes are TRBV6-6 and TRBJ1-2; D remains ambiguous. The CDR3 spans 20 residues. The ends were cut back, 5 bases at V and 0 bases at J, with 28 bases in the middle. Germline CDR1 and CDR2: MNHNY and SVGAGI (reference sequence). The DNA of the CDR3 is TGTGCCAGCAGTCACAGCGGCAACCGAGCAACGCCCTCAGCTAACTATGGCTACACCTTC. This sequence encodes CASSHSGNRATPSANYGYTF.

The chain uses TRBV18 and TRBJ2-4; 14 bases align to TRBD2. After removal of 3 bases from V and 0 bases from J, the junction contained 4 bases not matched to a gene. Germline values: CDR1 KGHSH, CDR2 LQKENI. The CDR3 runs 18 residues. The CDR3 loop is CASSPTSGRATAKNIQYF. DNA of the CDR3: TGTGCCAGCTCACCGACTAGCGGGAGGGCTACAGCCAAAAACATTCAGTACTTC.

This chain links TRBV27 with TRBJ2-7, with TRBD1 matching over 8 bases. The CDR3 contains 15 residues. Unmatched junction bases numbered 8, after V lost 5 bases and J lost 2 bases. The V gene's germline CDR1 is MNHEY and CDR2 SMNVEV (reference sequence). The CDR3 reads CASSLQGAKPYEQYF. Here the CDR3 DNA reads TGTGCCAGCAGTCTTCAGGGGGCCAAGCCCTACGAGCAGTACTTC.

This clone was counted a few times. The chain couples TRBV28 to TRBJ1-2, with 11 positions matching TRBD1. Germline V CDR1 and CDR2: MDHEN, SYDVKM. Trimming at V came to 5 bases and at J to 4 bases, leaving 9 bases not matched to a gene. The CDR3 has 16 amino acids. The CDR3 nucleotides are TGTGCCAGCAGTCCTTTAGGACAGGGGGCGAGCTATGGCTACACCTTC. Amino acid sequence: CASSPLGQGASYGYTF.

This chain connects TRBV5-1 to TRBJ1-1; D possibly corresponds to TRBD1 (6 bases). V gave up 0 bases and J gave up 0 bases, with 9 bases separating them. The CDR3 runs to 15 residues. The germline V gene has CDR1 SGHRS and CDR2 YFSETQ. CDR3 sequence: CASSLGGHLNTEAFF. CDR3 DNA: TGCGCCAGCAGCTTGGGGGGACACCTGAACACTGAAGCTTTCTTT.

The CDR3 sequence is CAISFGSQAGPGELFF. For the CDR3, the DNA is TGTGCCATCAGTTTTGGGTCCCAGGCGGGTCCCGGGGAGCTGTTTTTT. This chain uses TRBV10-3 with TRBJ2-2; D is perhaps TRBD2 (5 bases). The CDR3 extends over 16 amino acids. The germline V gene has CDR1 ENHRY and CDR2 SYGVKD. The V gene lost 5 bases and the J gene lost 6 bases, with 19 bases spanning the gap.

CDR3 sequence: CASSQDGRLRGTEAFF. Written as DNA, the CDR3 is TGTGCCAGCAGCCAAGATGGGCGTCTTCGGGGCACTGAAGCTTTCTTT. This chain connects TRBV3-1 (or the pseudogene TRBV3-2) to TRBJ1-1; D uncertain. The V end lost 0 bases, the J end lost 4 bases, and 15 bases lay between the germline ends. The CDR3 contains 16 residues. Germline V CDR1 and CDR2: LGHDT, YNNKEL (reference sequence).

This rearrangement joins TRBV6-2 or TRBV6-3 to TRBJ2-5; the D gene is possibly TRBD2 (5 bases). This CDR3 has 17 residues. Germline CDR1 MNHEY, CDR2 SVGEGT. With 2 bases removed from V and 0 bases from J, the gap between germline ends came to 16 bases. The CDR3 is CASSYGGRRRYQETQYF. As DNA, the CDR3 is TGTGCCAGCAGTTACGGCGGCAGAAGGAGGTACCAAGAGACCCAGTACTTC.

The chain couples TRBV11-2 to TRBJ1-5; 8 bases map to TRBD1. In germline, CDR1 is SGHAT, CDR2 FQNNGV. Germline trimming cut 5 bases from V and 4 bases from J; bases unmatched to any gene: 4. The CDR3 totals 14 residues. The CDR3 DNA reads as TGTGCCAGCAGCCTCCGGACAGGGAATCAGCCCCAGCATTTT. This encodes CASSLRTGNQPQHF.

The chain has TRBV10-3 and TRBJ1-2; a possible D gene is TRBD1 (5 bases). The germline CDR1 and CDR2 sequences are ENHRY and SYGVKD. V lost 7 bases and J 7 bases, leaving 19 bases between the germline ends. The CDR3 sequence is 14 residues long. Here the CDR3 reads CAINVLEGQGGYTF. In DNA, the CDR3 is TGTGCCATCAACGTGTTGGAGGGGCAGGGTGGCTACACCTTC.

The rearrangement joins TRBV5-1 to TRBJ2-2; a weak D match, TRBD1 (6 bases). The germline gives CDR1 SGHRS, CDR2 YFSETQ. V lost 4 bases and J 4 bases, leaving 14 bases between the germline ends. The CDR3 totals 15 residues. CDR3 bases: TGCGCCAGCAGCCCCCAGACAGGTCCCACCGGGGAGCTGTTTTTT. Encoded protein: CASSPQTGPTGELFF.

This clone was observed a single time. The V and J genes are TRBV5-1 and TRBJ1-2; D remains unclear. CDR1 is SGHRS, CDR2 YFSETQ, per germline. Trimming shortened V by 2 bases and J by 8 bases, and 7 bases separated the two germline ends. The CDR3 loop spans 11 amino acids. CDR3 sequence reads: CASSFLGGYTF. As DNA, the CDR3 is TGCGCCAGCAGCTTCTTGGGCGGCTACACCTTC.

This chain connects TRBV6-2 or TRBV6-3 to TRBJ1-5, with D maybe TRBD1 (5 bases). The V end lost 2 bases, the J end lost 2 bases, and 16 bases lay between the germline ends. CDR1 is MNHEY, CDR2 SVGEGT, per germline. The CDR3 covers 17 residues. The CDR3 reads CASSYGGDLRGNQPQHF. Written as DNA, the CDR3 is TGTGCCAGCAGTTACGGGGGGGATCTGCGGGGCAATCAGCCCCAGCATTTT.

The V and J genes are TRBV5-5 and TRBJ2-2; D gene uncertain. CDR3 length: 17 amino acids. Trimming pared 2 bases from V and 4 bases from J, leaving 18 bases between. Germline-derived CDR1 and CDR2 are SGHKS and YYEKEE (reference sequence). CDR3 residues: CASSFLRLAVATGELFF. CDR3 bases: TGTGCCAGCAGCTTTCTTCGGCTGGCGGTGGCCACCGGGGAGCTGTTTTTT.

This clone occurred once. V and J are TRBV27 and TRBJ2-7, with D possibly being TRBD2 (5 bases). V was pared by 4 bases and J by 1 base, with 14 bases between. The V gene's germline CDR1 is MNHEY and CDR2 SMNVEV (reference sequence). The CDR3 contains 15 residues. The DNA of the CDR3 is TGTGCCAGCAGTTCGAGAGGGTCCCCGTCCTACGAGCAGTACTTC. Translating it yields CASSSRGSPSYEQYF.

V is TRBV19 and J is TRBJ2-5, with D possibly being TRBD2 (6 bases). CDR1 is LNHDA and CDR2 is SQIVND in the germline V gene (reference sequence). The CDR3 totals 14 residues. Trimming left V 4 bases short and J 7 bases short, with 16 bases between. CDR3 sequence reads: CASSTKGRPGTQYF. CDR3 in DNA: TGTGCCAGTAGTACTAAGGGGAGGCCCGGGACCCAGTACTTC. The full variable domain, rest sourced from reference TRBV19 and TRBJ2-5, is DGGITQSPKYLFRKEGQNVTLSCEQNLNHDAMYWYRQDPGQGLRLIYYSQIVNDFQKGDIAEGYSVSREKKESFPLTVTSAQKNPTAFYLCASSTKGRPGTQYFGPGTRLLVL.

The J gene is TRBJ2-1, the V gene TRBV2, with 16 bases matching TRBD2. The CDR3 consists of 14 residues. The germline V gene encodes CDR1 SNHLY and CDR2 FYNNEI. V was pared by 6 bases and J by 15 bases, with 8 bases of the junction left unmatched. The CDR3 DNA reads TGTGCCAGCAGGGGGACTAGCGGGAGGGCCCGCTCGTTCTTC. This gives the protein CASRGTSGRARSFF.

The chain carries TRBV7-9 and TRBJ1-2; perhaps TRBD1 as D (6 bases). CDR1 SEHNR and CDR2 FQNEAQ come from the germline V gene (reference sequence). V was trimmed by 2 bases and J by 4 bases, leaving 11 bases between them. The CDR3 consists of 14 residues. The CDR3 reads CASSLSPGAYGYTF. Written as DNA, the CDR3 is TGTGCCAGCAGCTTATCCCCAGGGGCCTATGGCTACACCTTC.

This clone appeared a single time. The chain employs TRBV15 and TRBJ1-1, with TRBD1 identical over 8 bases. V dropped 5 bases and J dropped 1; count of bases not matched to a gene: 3. Per germline, CDR1 LNHNV and CDR2 YYDKDF (reference sequence). The CDR3 loop spans 14 amino acids. Here the CDR3 DNA reads TGTGCCACCAGCGAAGACAGGGGGAACACTGAAGCTTTCTTT. It encodes CATSEDRGNTEAFF.

J is TRBJ2-1 and V is TRBV10-1, with a weak D call TRBD1 (6 bases). CDR1 is WNHNN and CDR2 is SYGVQD in the germline V gene (reference sequence). V lost 2 bases, J lost 15 bases, and 17 bases lay in between. This CDR3 comprises 13 residues. CDR3: CASSEVPGQEPFF. The CDR3 coding sequence is TGCGCCAGCAGTGAGGTCCCGGGACAAGAACCGTTCTTC.

The chain combines TRBV19 with TRBJ2-1, with D unresolved. CDR3 size: 11 residues. V lost 7 bases and J 6 bases, leaving 7 bases between the germline ends. The germline gives CDR1 LNHDA, CDR2 SQIVND (reference sequence). CDR3 sequence (DNA): TGTGCCAGTATCAGCGTCAATGAGCAGTTCTTC. Its translation: CASISVNEQFF.

The chain combines TRBV7-8 with TRBJ1-1; TRBD1 matches at 7 bases. Germline V CDR1 and CDR2: SGHVS, FQNEAQ. J was trimmed by 1 base and V by 5 bases; bases with no gene match: 13. The CDR3 extends over 17 amino acids. CDR3 nucleotide sequence: TGTGCCAGCAGCCGGATGCACCGGGACAGCACGAACACTGAAGCTTTCTTT. It encodes CASSRMHRDSTNTEAFF. Full variable domain (outside the CDR3, taken from reference TRBV7-8 and TRBJ1-1): GAGVSQSPRYKVAKRGQDVALRCDPISGHVSLFWYQQALGQGPEFLTYFQNEAQLDKSGLPSDRFFAERPEGSVSTLKIQRTQQEDSAVYLCASSRMHRDSTNTEAFFGQGTRLTVV.

The chain couples TRBV18 to TRBJ2-2; a possible D gene is TRBD1 (6 bases). CDR3 length equals 16 residues. Germline V lookup: CDR1 KGHSH, CDR2 LQKENI. The ends were cut back, 0 bases at V and 4 bases at J, with 12 bases in the middle. The CDR3 DNA sequence: TGTGCCAGCTCACCACCGGAAGGGGGTATCACCGGGGAGCTGTTTTTT. Protein: CASSPPEGGITGELFF.

The rearrangement uses TRBV6-5 and TRBJ1-4; D unclear. CDR1 and CDR2 from the germline V gene are MNHEY and SVGAGI. The V end was cut by 3 bases, the J end by 10 bases, with 6 bases between. CDR3 length equals 11 residues. The CDR3 here is CASSYSGKLFF. DNA for the CDR3: TGTGCCAGCAGTTATAGTGGAAAACTGTTTTTT.

The CDR3 DNA is TGTGCCAGCAGACCCCAGGGGGCGATATCCGGGGAGCTGTTTTTT. It encodes CASRPQGAISGELFF. The chain joins TRBV3-1 (or the pseudogene TRBV3-2) to TRBJ2-2, with 8 nucleotides matching TRBD1. Losses at the gene ends were 6 bases for V and 6 bases for J; bases not matched to a gene: 9. The CDR3 loop spans 15 amino acids. The germline V gene has CDR1 LGHDT and CDR2 YNNKEL (reference sequence).

The chain couples TRBV19 to TRBJ1-3, with D unresolved. Germline assignment: CDR1 LNHDA and CDR2 SQIVND (reference sequence). CDR3 length: 12 residues. Deletions cut 4 bases from V and 3 bases from J, with 4 bases between. This CDR3 reads CASSTGGNTIYF. The CDR3 nucleotides are TGTGCCAGTAGTACCGGTGGAAACACCATATATTTT. Combining the CDR3 with reference TRBV19 and TRBJ1-3 gives the whole variable domain DGGITQSPKYLFRKEGQNVTLSCEQNLNHDAMYWYRQDPGQGLRLIYYSQIVNDFQKGDIAEGYSVSREKKESFPLTVTSAQKNPTAFYLCASSTGGNTIYFGEGSWLTVV.

The chain is built from TRBV19 and TRBJ2-5; D gene unclear. Germline V gene data show CDR1 as LNHDA and CDR2 as SQIVND (reference sequence). This CDR3 contains 15 residues. V lost 3 bases and J 1 base, leaving 12 bases between the germline ends. CDR3 nucleotide sequence: TGTGCCAGTAGTATTTTTCCAGGTCGCCAAGAGACCCAGTACTTC. Translating gives CASSIFPGRQETQYF.

The chain links TRBV5-6 to TRBJ1-6; no firm D call. The germline V gene has CDR1 SGHDT and CDR2 YYEEEE. V was clipped by 0 bases and J by 7 bases, with 11 bases between them. The CDR3 covers 15 residues. CDR3 residues: CASSLDPGMNSPLHF. In DNA form, the CDR3 reads TGTGCCAGCAGCTTGGATCCGGGTATGAATTCACCCCTCCACTTT.

This clone has more than one count but fewer than ten. The rearrangement links TRBV27 to TRBJ2-2, with 8 nucleotides matching TRBD1. This CDR3 comprises 17 residues. Germline loops: CDR1 MNHEY, CDR2 SMNVEV (reference sequence). Unmatched junction bases numbered 13, after V lost 5 bases and J lost 5 bases. Here the CDR3 DNA reads TGTGCCAGCAGTCCGACCGGGACAGGAATTAATACCGGGGAGCTGTTTTTT. Protein product: CASSPTGTGINTGELFF.

As for this clone: Distinct nucleotide sequences in the sample also encode this CDR3. CDR3 nucleotides: TGTGCCAGCAGTTATGGGCAGTCTGGGGCCAACGTCCTGACTTTC. Translation: CASSYGQSGANVLTF. The V and J genes are TRBV6-5 and TRBJ2-6; D is ambiguous. The CDR3 covers 15 residues. Germline values: CDR1 MNHEY, CDR2 SVGAGI. Trimming removed 3 bases from V and 1 base from J, with 7 bases in between.

The chain links TRBV7-2 to TRBJ1-6; D not resolved. Germline V CDR1 and CDR2: SGHTA, FQGNSA. Trimming removed 3 bases from V and 14 bases from J, with 8 bases in between. CDR3 length: 11 amino acids. DNA for the CDR3: TGTGCCAGCAGCTTTGGCCAGTCCCTCCACTTT. Its protein product is CASSFGQSLHF.